This T cell receptor (beta chain) was recorded in a study of long-term antiretroviral therapy in people with HIV. The germline gives CDR1 KGHSH, CDR2 LQKENI. The CDR3 is 13 amino acids. The V gene lost 2 bases and the J gene lost 3 bases, with 7 bases spanning the gap. The immunoSEQ assay was v3.0, run at survey level. Per-sample TRB depth target: roughly 40,000-50,000 T-cell genomes. Produced via immunoSEQ multiplex PCR; TCRdb's table is partial and in-frame only. Among tens of thousands of clones listed, over 75% were seen once. The receptor was isolated from a man aged 35 to 55 with HIV. The chain has TRBV18 and TRBJ1-2; D gene uncertain. This specimen was unsorted PBMCs, taken 3 years after starting antiretroviral therapy. The CDR3 DNA reads TGTGCCAGCTCACCAAACGGTTACTATGGCTACACCTTC. This gives the protein CASSPNGYYGYTF.